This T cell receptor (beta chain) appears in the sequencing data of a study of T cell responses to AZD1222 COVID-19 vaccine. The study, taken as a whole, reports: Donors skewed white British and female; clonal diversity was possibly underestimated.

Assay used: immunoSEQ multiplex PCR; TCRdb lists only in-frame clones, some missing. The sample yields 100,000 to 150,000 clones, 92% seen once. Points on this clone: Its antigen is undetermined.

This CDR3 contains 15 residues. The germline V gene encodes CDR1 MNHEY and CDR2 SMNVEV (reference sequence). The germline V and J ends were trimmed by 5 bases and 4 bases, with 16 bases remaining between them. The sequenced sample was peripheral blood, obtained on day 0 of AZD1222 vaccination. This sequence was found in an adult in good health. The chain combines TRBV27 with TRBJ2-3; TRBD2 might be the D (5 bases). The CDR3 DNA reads TGTGCCAGCAGTCCACTAGAGTTTGGGGCAGATACGCAGTATTTT. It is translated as CASSPLEFGADTQYF.